This entry lists 27 T cell receptor beta chains sequenced from one sample in a study of T cells in Graves' hyperthyroidism and ophthalmopathy. Amplified TCR beta CDR3 regions derived from RNA transcripts. The TCR CDR3 was amplified in a first-round RT-PCR using the HTBI primer set. A single record per CDR3 protein comes from TCRdb applying MiXCR to the multiplex PCR reads. This table holds about 570,000 distinct CDR3 sequences, roughly 46% found once. The sequenced material came from peripheral blood or thyroid tissue (not recorded which). These receptors were taken from an adult woman with Graves' disease, either hyperthyroidism or ophthalmopathy (not recorded which).

This clonotype was seen ten or more times. The CDR3 spells CASSDWSSGANVLTF. The CDR3 region has the DNA TGTGCCAGCAGTGACTGGAGCTCTGGGGCCAACGTCCTGACTTTC. The chain combines TRBV6-1 with TRBJ2-6, with no clear D. Trimming shortened V by 3 bases and J by 0 bases, and 6 bases separated the two germline ends. This CDR3 is built from 15 residues. CDR1 is MNHNS and CDR2 is SASEGT in the germline V gene.

The sample holds many counts of this clonotype. The CDR3 loop reads CASSLHNLPLFF. The CDR3 DNA is TGTGCCAGCAGCTTACATAACTTGCCTCTGTTTTTT. The chain links TRBV7-6 to TRBJ2-2; D is unclear. V lost 2 bases, J lost 14 bases, and 12 bases lay in between. The CDR3 spans 12 residues. CDR1 is SGHVS and CDR2 is FNYEAQ in the germline V gene.

The chain links TRBV27 to TRBJ1-1; 8 bases fit TRBD1. CDR3 length: 13 amino acids. CDR1 and CDR2 from the germline V gene are MNHEY and SMNVEV (reference sequence). V lost 5 bases and J lost 7; bases outside the gene matches: 6. In DNA form, the CDR3 reads TGTGCCAGCAGTCTGCAGACAGGGGATGAAGCTTTCTTT. Its protein product is CASSLQTGDEAFF.

At least ten counts were recorded for this clonotype. This chain joins TRBV25-1 and TRBJ1-6, with 8 bases identical to TRBD1. The ends lost 4 bases at V and 12 bases at J; junction bases unmatched: 5. Germline values: CDR1 MGHDK, CDR2 SYGVNS. There are 13 residues in the CDR3. The CDR3 DNA follows: TGTGCCAGCAGTGGACAGGGGTCTGGACCCCTCCACTTT. This encodes CASSGQGSGPLHF.

J is TRBJ1-1 and V is TRBV14; unclear D gene. The germline V gene encodes CDR1 SGHDN and CDR2 FVKESK. Between the trimmed V and J ends, which lost 6 bases and 4 bases, there was a span of 15 bases. The CDR3 sequence is 14 residues long. In nucleotides, the CDR3 is TGTGCCAGCAGTCCCGCGAGGTGGAGCACTGAAGCTTTCTTT. Translation: CASSPARWSTEAFF.

This clonotype was seen a few times. The rearrangement links TRBV7-8 to TRBJ1-6; 10 bases agree with TRBD1. The V gene's germline CDR1 is SGHVS and CDR2 FQNEAQ. V dropped 6 bases and J dropped 10; count of bases not matched to a gene: 6. The CDR3 runs 14 residues. For the CDR3, the DNA is TGTGCCAGCAGAGCGACAGGGGGCGTCTCACCCCTCCACTTT. Translation gives CASRATGGVSPLHF.

A note on this clonotype: A junction end diverges from the germline sequence, so it may reflect a read error. The chain couples TRBV7-7 to TRBJ2-2; D perhaps matches TRBD1 (6 bases). The V gene's germline CDR1 is SSHAT and CDR2 FNYEAQ (reference sequence). The CDR3 runs 16 residues. As DNA, the CDR3 is TGTGCTAGCAGCTTAGTGGGGGCCGGTTTGGCCGGGGAGCTGTTTTTT. Encoded protein: CASSLVGAGLAGELFF.

This clonotype was detected ten times or more. The chain carries TRBV7-3 and TRBJ2-2; D remains unclear. This CDR3 comprises 15 residues. The V gene lost 3 bases and the J gene lost 6 bases, with 14 bases spanning the gap. CDR1 and CDR2 (germline): SGHTA, FQGTGA. CDR3 DNA: TGTGCCAGCAGCTTGGCAGGCGGTTCATCCGGGGAGCTGTTTTTT. Amino acids: CASSLAGGSSGELFF.

This clonotype was counted ten times or more. The genes are TRBV28 and TRBJ2-7; 8 bases match TRBD1. The CDR3 contains 15 residues. Germline CDR1 is MDHEN and CDR2 is SYDVKM. J lost 1 base, V lost 8 bases, and 10 bases had no gene match. The CDR3 loop reads CASRTVGTGSYEQYF. CDR3 DNA sequence: TGTGCCAGCCGAACCGTCGGGACAGGTTCCTACGAGCAGTACTTC.

The chain joins TRBV9 to TRBJ1-4, with unresolved D. This CDR3 comprises 14 residues. The germline gives CDR1 SGDLS, CDR2 YYNGEE. Between the trimmed V and J ends, which lost 3 bases and 4 bases, there was a span of 10 bases. The CDR3 reads CASSDLALNEKLFF. CDR3 nucleotide sequence: TGTGCCAGCAGCGACCTGGCACTTAATGAAAAACTGTTTTTT.

V is TRBV10-3 and J is TRBJ1-2; no firm D call. There are 13 residues in the CDR3. Germline V lookup: CDR1 ENHRY, CDR2 SYGVKD. V lost 4 bases to trimming and J lost 8 bases, with 14 bases between them. The CDR3 loop reads CAISVSTSAGYTF. DNA of the CDR3: TGTGCCATCAGTGTCTCCACCTCCGCGGGCTACACCTTC.

At least ten counts were recorded for this clonotype. The chain is built from TRBV2 and TRBJ2-2; 8 bases are shared with TRBD1. V dropped 5 bases and J dropped 4; count of bases not matched to a gene: 6. The CDR3 spans 15 residues. The germline gives CDR1 SNHLY, CDR2 FYNNEI. The CDR3 region has the DNA TGTGCCAGCAGTTACGTGGACAGGGCCACCGGGGAGCTGTTTTTT. It codes for CASSYVDRATGELFF.

This clonotype showed up many times. The CDR3 DNA reads as TGTGCCAGCAGCACAGCCGGACGGGCGCTCACTGAAGCTTTCTTT. Protein: CASSTAGRALTEAFF. V gene TRBV5-6 combines with J gene TRBJ1-1; D remains unclear. From germline, CDR1 is SGHDT and CDR2 YYEEEE. The CDR3 is made up of 15 amino acids. Trimming took 4 bases from V and 4 from J, leaving 17 bases between them.

Only a few counts were recorded for this clonotype. V and J are TRBV29-1 and TRBJ2-7, with D perhaps assigned TRBD1 or TRBD2 (5 bases each). The CDR3 spans 11 residues. The V gene's germline CDR1 is SQVTM and CDR2 ANQGSEA. Trimming removed 6 bases at V and 3 bases at J, with 9 bases between. Written as DNA, the CDR3 is TGCAGCGTCTATGGGGGCTACGAGCAGTACTTC. This codes for CSVYGGYEQYF.

In regard to this clonotype: Since the CDR3 does not end with the conserved phenylalanine or tryptophan, this likely comes from a read error. No DNA is shown, since the ends of the CDR3 on it are uncertain; the CDR3 is the one TCRdb lists. The chain joins TRBV12-3 or TRBV12-4 to TRBJ1-1. Ends included, the CDR3 has 14 residues. The CDR3: CASSLIRQNTEAPG.

The chain couples TRBV20-1 to TRBJ2-7; 11 bases are a match to TRBD1. Trimming took 6 bases from V and 3 from J; bases not matched to a gene: 13. This CDR3 region has 16 residues. Germline-derived CDR1 and CDR2 are DFQATT and SNEGSKA (reference sequence). CDR3 region: CSAPNPGTGGIYEQYF. The CDR3 DNA reads TGCAGTGCCCCCAACCCCGGGACAGGGGGAATCTACGAGCAGTACTTC.

This clonotype was recorded only once. This chain links TRBV12-3 or TRBV12-4 with TRBJ1-3, with D hard to call. The CDR3 runs 12 residues. Trimming cost V 5 bases and J 16 bases, with 18 bases left between them. CDR3 DNA: TGTGCCAGCAGTGAAATAGGGAGCGACGGGTATTTT. Protein product: CASSEIGSDGYF.

This clonotype was picked up many times. The chain has TRBV7-9 and TRBJ2-5, with 11 bases aligning to TRBD2. V was pared by 3 bases and J by 1 base, with 4 bases of the junction left unmatched. CDR3 size: 16 residues. CDR1 is SEHNR and CDR2 is FQNEAQ in the germline V gene (reference sequence). This CDR3 reads CASSFSTSGAQETQYF. The CDR3 DNA sequence: TGTGCCAGCAGCTTTTCGACTAGCGGGGCCCAAGAGACCCAGTACTTC.

The CDR3 spells CAVRRLSYEQYF. The DNA for the CDR3 is TGTGCCGTCCGGAGACTTAGCTACGAGCAGTACTTC. J is TRBJ2-7 and V is TRBV10-3, with no clear D. CDR1 and CDR2 from the germline V gene are ENHRY and SYGVKD. The V end was cut by 11 bases, the J end by 3 bases, with 14 bases between. This CDR3 contains 12 residues.

This clonotype has only one observation. The J gene is TRBJ1-5, the V gene TRBV10-3; D remains ambiguous. CDR1 is ENHRY, CDR2 SYGVKD, per germline. Trimming removed 10 bases at V and 3 bases at J, with 13 bases between. The CDR3 runs 13 residues. The CDR3 region is CATQDGLNQPQHF. The CDR3 DNA reads TGTGCCACCCAAGACGGACTCAATCAGCCCCAGCATTTT.

With regard to this clonotype: Germline and junction disagree at one end, which may indicate a read error. The chain recombines TRBV2 with TRBJ2-7; 8 nucleotides agree with TRBD2. This CDR3 contains 17 residues. Germline CDR1 SNHLY, CDR2 FYNNEI. Here the CDR3 reads CASSYSLWGLAGYVQYF. The CDR3 region has the DNA TGTGCCAGTAGTTACTCCCTCTGGGGGCTAGCGGGCTACGTGCAGTACTTC.

This clonotype came up once. A much larger clone differs from this one at a single base, so this may be a read error. This sequence joins TRBV5-5 and TRBJ1-6, with D unresolved. Germline V gene data show CDR1 as SGHKS and CDR2 as YYEKEE (reference sequence). The CDR3 is 19 residues long. The CDR3 region has the DNA TGTACCAGCAGCCCCGAAGGCACAGAAATTAGCTCCTATAATTCACCCCTCCACTTT. As protein: CTSSPEGTEISSYNSPLHF.

This clonotype occurred many times. The V gene is TRBV9, the J gene TRBJ1-1; D is unclear. This CDR3 spans 13 amino acids. With 1 base removed from V and 7 bases from J, the gap between germline ends came to 11 bases. Germline lookup yields CDR1 SGDLS and CDR2 YYNGEE. Here the CDR3 DNA reads TGTGCCAGCAGCGTACTCCTAACGGATGAAGCTTTCTTT. Translating it yields CASSVLLTDEAFF. Full variable domain (remainder filled in from reference TRBV9 and TRBJ1-1): DSGVTQTPKHLITATGQRVTLRCSPRSGDLSVYWYQQSLDQGLQFLIQYYNGEERAKGNILERFSAQQFPDLHSELNLSSLELGDSALYFCASSVLLTDEAFFGQGTRLTVV.

This clonotype appeared a few times. This chain connects TRBV7-9 to TRBJ2-5; D possibly matches TRBD1 or TRBD2 (5 bases each). The CDR3 length is 14 residues. V was shortened by 5 bases and J by 5 bases, with 15 bases between the two germline ends. Germline V gives CDR1 SEHNR, CDR2 FQNEAQ (reference sequence). Here the CDR3 DNA reads TGTGCCAGCAGCCTGGGGGAAGTTTCGGAGACCCAGTACTTC. Protein sequence: CASSLGEVSETQYF.

The rearrangement joins TRBV6-5 to TRBJ1-2, with D possibly matching TRBD1 (6 bases). The CDR3 is 15 residues long. The germline CDR1 and CDR2 sequences are MNHEY and SVGAGI. The ends were cut back, 3 bases at V and 4 bases at J, with 15 bases in the middle. The CDR3 coding sequence is TGTGCCAGCAGTTATAGGACAACAGGGACCTATGGCTACACCTTC. Translating gives CASSYRTTGTYGYTF.

The rearrangement joins TRBV29-1 to TRBJ1-2, with a weak D call TRBD1 (5 bases). Germline V gene lookup returns CDR1 SQVTM and CDR2 ANQGSEA. V was shortened by 5 bases and J by 2 bases, with 12 bases between the two germline ends. The CDR3 has 13 amino acids. The CDR3 region is CSVILRANYGYTF. CDR3 sequence (DNA): TGCAGCGTTATCCTCAGGGCCAACTATGGCTACACCTTC.

This clonotype has just a few counts. This chain joins TRBV9 and TRBJ1-2; 7 bases align to TRBD1. Per germline, CDR1 SGDLS and CDR2 YYNGEE. This CDR3 comprises 13 residues. V was pared by 4 bases and J by 6 bases, with 6 bases of the junction left unmatched. The CDR3 sequence is CASSPTGENGYTF. The CDR3 nucleotides read TGTGCCAGCAGCCCAACAGGGGAGAATGGCTACACCTTC.